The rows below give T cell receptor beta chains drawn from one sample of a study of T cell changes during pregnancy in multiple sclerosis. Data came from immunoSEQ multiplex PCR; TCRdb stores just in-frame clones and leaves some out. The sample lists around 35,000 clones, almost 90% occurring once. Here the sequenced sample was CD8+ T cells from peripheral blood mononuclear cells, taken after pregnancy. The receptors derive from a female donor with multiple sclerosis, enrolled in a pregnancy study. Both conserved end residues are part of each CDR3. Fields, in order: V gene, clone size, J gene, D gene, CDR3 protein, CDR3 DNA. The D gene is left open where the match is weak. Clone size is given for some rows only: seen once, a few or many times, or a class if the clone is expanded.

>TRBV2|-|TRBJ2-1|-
CASSDYRVRNEQFF
TGTGCCAGCAGTGACTACAGGGTGCGCAATGAGCAGTTCTTC
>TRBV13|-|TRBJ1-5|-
CASSLGRDQPQHF
TGTGCCAGCAGCTTAGGCCGCGATCAGCCCCAGCATTTT
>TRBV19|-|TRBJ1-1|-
CASSIDRTRAFF
TGTGCCAGTAGTATAGATCGAACTCGAGCTTTCTTT
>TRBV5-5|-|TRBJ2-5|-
CASSLVPGGPETQYF
TGTGCCAGCAGCTTGGTTCCGGGGGGCCCCGAGACCCAGTACTTC
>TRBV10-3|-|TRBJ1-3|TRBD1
CAITGGSGNTIYF
TGTGCCATAACAGGGGGCTCTGGAAACACCATATATTTT
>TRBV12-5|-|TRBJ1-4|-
CASGLGPAGPNEKLFF
TGTGCTAGTGGTTTGGGGCCCGCAGGGCCTAATGAAAAACTGTTTTTT
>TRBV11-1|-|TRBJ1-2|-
CASSPGPLGSGYTF
TGTGCCAGCAGCCCCGGGCCTCTTGGGAGCGGCTACACCTTC
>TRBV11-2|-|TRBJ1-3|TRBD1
CASSLGRGPGNTIYF
TGTGCCAGCAGCTTAGGCAGGGGGCCCGGAAACACCATATATTTT
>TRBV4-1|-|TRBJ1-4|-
CASSQEPPQASNEELFF
TGCGCCAGCAGCCAAGAACCCCCGCAGGCCAGTAATGAAGAACTGTTTTTT
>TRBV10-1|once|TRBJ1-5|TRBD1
CASSDPNRDRNPRQPQHF
TGCGCCAGCAGTGACCCGAACCGGGACAGGAATCCAAGACAGCCCCAGCATTTT
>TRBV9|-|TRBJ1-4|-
CASSVGGRDEKLFF
TGTGCCAGCAGCGTAGGGGGCCGGGATGAAAAACTGTTTTTT